This TCR beta chain was recovered during a study of T cell responses to AZD1222 COVID-19 vaccine. Germline CDR1 and CDR2: SGHAT and FQNNGV. Between the trimmed V and J ends, which lost 2 bases and 7 bases, there was a span of 8 bases. CDR3 length: 13 amino acids. Assay: immunoSEQ multiplex PCR; the TCRdb copy retains only in-frame clones and omits some. The sample lists about 120,000 clones, approximately 90% occurring once. The chain is built from TRBV11-2 and TRBJ2-2, with a tentative D call TRBD2 (5 bases). This clonotype was obtained from an adult in good health. The source was peripheral blood, collected on day 0 of AZD1222 vaccination. Written as DNA, the CDR3 is TGTGCCAGCAGCTTATTTGAGGGCGGGGAGCTGTTTTTT. Translated, it gives CASSLFEGGELFF. The variable domain in full, completed from reference TRBV11-2 and TRBJ2-2, reads EAGVAQSPRYKIIEKRQSVAFWCNPISGHATLYWYQQILGQGPKLLIQFQNNGVVDDSQLPKDRFSAERLKGVDSTLKIQPAKLEDSAVYLCASSLFEGGELFFGEGSRLTVL.